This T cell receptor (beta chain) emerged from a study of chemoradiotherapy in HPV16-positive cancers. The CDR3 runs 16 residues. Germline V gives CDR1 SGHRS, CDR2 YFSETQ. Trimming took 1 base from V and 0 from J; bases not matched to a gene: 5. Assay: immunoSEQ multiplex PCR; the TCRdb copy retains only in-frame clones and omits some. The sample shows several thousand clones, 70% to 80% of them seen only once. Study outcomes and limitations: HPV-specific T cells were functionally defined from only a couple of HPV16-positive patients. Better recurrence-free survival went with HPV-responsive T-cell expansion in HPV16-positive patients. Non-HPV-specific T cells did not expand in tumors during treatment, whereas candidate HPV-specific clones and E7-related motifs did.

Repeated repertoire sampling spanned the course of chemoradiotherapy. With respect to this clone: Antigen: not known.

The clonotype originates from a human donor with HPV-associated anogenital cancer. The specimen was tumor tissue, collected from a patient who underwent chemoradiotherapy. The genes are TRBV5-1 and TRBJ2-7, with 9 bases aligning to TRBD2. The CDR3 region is CASSLMTSGSSYEQYF. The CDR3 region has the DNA TGCGCCAGCAGCTTGATGACTAGCGGAAGCTCCTACGAGCAGTACTTC.